This entry lists 8 T cell receptor beta chains sequenced from one sample in a study of cytotoxic CD8 clonotypes in ibrutinib-treated CLL. The repertoire was sequenced with immunoSEQ multiplex PCR; TCRdb's copy has only in-frame clones and lacks some. This table has about 29,000 clones, 65% to 90% appearing once. The sequenced sample was PBMCs, obtained after 24 months of ibrutinib treatment. The receptors stem from a human donor with chronic lymphocytic leukemia.

V gene TRBV5-4 combines with J gene TRBJ1-5; D ambiguous. Germline-derived CDR1 and CDR2 are SGHNT and YYREEE (reference sequence). The CDR3 runs 15 residues. Trimming pared 1 base from V and 0 bases from J, leaving 8 bases between. This CDR3 is CASSLYGFSNQPQHF. As DNA, the CDR3 is TGTGCCAGCAGCTTGTACGGGTTTAGCAATCAGCCCCAGCATTTT.

The chain links TRBV7-9 to TRBJ2-5; 9 bases agree with TRBD1. The germline CDR1 and CDR2 sequences are SEHNR and FQNEAQ (reference sequence). With V trimmed by 5 bases and J by 3 bases, 10 bases remained unmatched. This CDR3 has 16 amino acids. This CDR3 is CASSPQMRTGEETQYF. For the CDR3, the DNA is TGTGCCAGCAGCCCACAAATGAGGACAGGGGAAGAGACCCAGTACTTC.

This chain connects TRBV30 to TRBJ2-7; D could derive from TRBD1 or TRBD2 (5 bases each). Germline V gene lookup returns CDR1 GTSNPN and CDR2 SVGIG (reference sequence). The CDR3 contains 15 residues. The V gene lost 3 bases and the J gene lost 2 bases, with 17 bases spanning the gap. In nucleotides, the CDR3 is TGTGCCTGGAGCACCGGGGCGCCCCAAACCTACGAGCAGTACTTC. Its protein is CAWSTGAPQTYEQYF.

V usage is TRBV4-1 and J usage is TRBJ1-5, with 7 positions matching TRBD1. The CDR3 spans 15 residues. Germline loops: CDR1 MGHRA, CDR2 YSYEKL. Trimming took 3 bases from V and 5 from J; bases not matched to a gene: 7. The CDR3 region has the DNA TGCGCCAGCAGCCAGGAACGAACAGGGGATCAGCCCCAGCATTTT. It codes for CASSQERTGDQPQHF.

The J gene is TRBJ1-1, the V gene TRBV10-3, with TRBD1 identical over 8 bases. Germline CDR1 ENHRY, CDR2 SYGVKD. The CDR3 runs 15 residues. With 5 bases clipped from V and 1 base from J, the junction kept 6 bases outside the gene matches. The DNA of the CDR3 is TGTGCCATCAGTTCTGGGACAGGAGCGAACACTGAAGCTTTCTTT. Its translation is CAISSGTGANTEAFF.

In this sample, this clone turned up once. The chain combines TRBV5-1 with TRBJ1-6; 9 bases map to TRBD1. The CDR3 is made up of 14 amino acids. From germline, CDR1 is SGHRS and CDR2 YFSETQ. V dropped 3 bases and J dropped 9; count of bases not matched to a gene: 4. CDR3 residues: CASSYGQGSSPLHF. CDR3 coding DNA: TGCGCCAGCAGCTACGGACAGGGGAGTTCACCCCTCCACTTT.

The V gene is TRBV11-3, the J gene TRBJ2-1; 11 bases are shared with TRBD2. The V and J ends lost 0 bases and 7 bases, in that order; junction bases with no gene match: 5. The CDR3 runs to 16 residues. Germline V gene sequence: CDR1 SGHNT, CDR2 YENEEA. Here the CDR3 DNA reads TGTGCCAGCAGCTTAGAAGGTAGCGGGGGGGCAAATGAGCAGTTCTTC. Translating gives CASSLEGSGGANEQFF. Full variable domain (outside the CDR3, taken from reference TRBV11-3 and TRBJ2-1): EAGVVQSPRYKIIEKKQPVAFWCNPISGHNTLYWYLQNLGQGPELLIRYENEEAVDDSQLPKDRFSAERLKGVDSTLKIQPAELGDSAVYLCASSLEGSGGANEQFFGPGTRLTVL.

The chain is built from TRBV7-3 and TRBJ2-5; 11 nucleotides agree with TRBD1. Germline V gene sequence: CDR1 SGHTA, CDR2 FQGTGA. The CDR3 extends over 15 amino acids. With 4 bases clipped from V and 4 bases from J, the junction kept 5 bases outside the gene matches. The CDR3: CASSWLGTGGETQYF. The DNA of the CDR3 is TGTGCCAGCAGCTGGCTGGGGACAGGGGGAGAGACCCAGTACTTC.